The clone carrying this T cell receptor (beta chain) was observed once. The record originates from a study of tumor-infiltrating lymphocytes in primary liver carcinoma. Starting material of around 460 ng total RNA yielded TCR beta cDNA via a constant-region primer. It was through three nested multiplex PCR rounds of slightly modified ARM-PCR that TCR beta libraries arose. TRBV1-TRBV30 forward primers paired with a C-beta reverse primer were used in the first two PCR rounds, which ran around 10 cycles each. Using its own MiXCR run on the multiplex PCR reads, TCRdb lists one record per CDR3 protein. The table includes tens of thousands of distinct CDR3 sequences, 69% detected once. DNA and RNA were both co-extracted from around 20-30 mg of bulk tissue that had not been sorted. Trimming took 7 bases from V and 0 from J, leaving 18 bases between them. CDR3 length equals 15 residues. Germline CDR1 SQVTM, CDR2 ANQGSEA.

The TCR sequence derives from a man aged 40-50 years with primary liver carcinoma and hepatitis B virus infection. The sample comprised tumor-adjacent normal liver tissue. This chain links TRBV29-1 with TRBJ1-1, with a weak D call TRBD1 (5 bases). In nucleotides, the CDR3 is TGCAGCGCTTCCTCAGGGTGGGGCATGAACACTGAAGCTTTCTTT. Protein sequence: CSASSGWGMNTEAFF.